Detailed here is one T cell receptor (beta chain). The antigen remains unidentified. The sample is drawn from a study of T cells in Graves' hyperthyroidism and ophthalmopathy. Template material for amplifying TCR beta CDR3 regions consisted of RNA transcripts. HTBI primers were employed in a first-round RT-PCR of the TCR CDR3. A single record per CDR3 protein comes from TCRdb applying MiXCR to the multiplex PCR reads. The sample includes fewer than 750,000 distinct CDR3 sequences, roughly 14% of them seen just once. Whole-study results and caveats: Most thyroid clonotypes that were expanded above 0.001 also turned up in blood.

Trimming left V 9 bases short and J 4 bases short, with 14 bases between. The germline CDR1 and CDR2 sequences are KGHDR and SFDVKD. The CDR3 is made up of 13 amino acids. Ophthalmopathy patients had moderate-to-severe active disease, CAS ≥3, NOSPECS ≥4, and disease duration under 3 months. The authors obtained PBMCs from over 8 ml of fresh peripheral blood. The sequenced sample was blood. The chain is built from TRBV24-1 and TRBJ1-1; D possibly corresponds to TRBD1 (5 bases). The TCR was taken from a woman between 40 and 55 years old with Graves' ophthalmopathy. CDR3 protein: CATARGSGTEAFF. DNA of the CDR3: TGTGCCACCGCCCGGGGGAGCGGCACTGAAGCTTTCTTT.